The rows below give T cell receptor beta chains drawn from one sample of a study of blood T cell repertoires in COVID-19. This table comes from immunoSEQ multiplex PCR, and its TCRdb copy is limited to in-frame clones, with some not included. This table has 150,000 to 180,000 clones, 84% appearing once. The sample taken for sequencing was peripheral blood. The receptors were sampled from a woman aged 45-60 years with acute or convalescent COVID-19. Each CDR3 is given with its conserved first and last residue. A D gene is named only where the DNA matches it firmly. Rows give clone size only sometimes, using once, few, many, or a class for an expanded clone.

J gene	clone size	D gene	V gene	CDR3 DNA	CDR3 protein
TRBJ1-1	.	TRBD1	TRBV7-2	TGTGCCAGCAGCGCCCGACAGGGCGGGGAAGCTTTCTTT	CASSARQGGEAFF
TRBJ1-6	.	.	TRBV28	TGTGCCAGCAGTCCCGCTGTTGGAGTCTATAATTCACCCCTCCACTTT	CASSPAVGVYNSPLHF
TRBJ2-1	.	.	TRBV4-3	TGCGCCAGCAGCCATGTAGGAGGACGGAGCAATGAGCAGTTCTTC	CASSHVGGRSNEQFF
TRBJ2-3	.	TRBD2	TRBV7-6	TGTGCCAGCAGTACCGGGACTAGCGCATCCCCTAGCACAGATACGCAGTATTTT	CASSTGTSASPSTDTQYF
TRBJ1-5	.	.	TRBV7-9	TGTGCCAGCAGCTCAGCAGGGGTGACAGATCAGCCCCAGCATTTT	CASSSAGVTDQPQHF
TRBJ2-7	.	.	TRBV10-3	TGTGCCATCAGTGAGGAGGCGGGGAGAAGCTCCTACGAGCAGTACTTC	CAISEEAGRSSYEQYF
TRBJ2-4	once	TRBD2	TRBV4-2	TGTGCCAGCAGCCAACAAGGACTAGCCCTAGCCAAAAACATTCAGTACTTC	CASSQQGLALAKNIQYF
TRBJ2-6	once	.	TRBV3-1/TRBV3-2	TGTGCCAGCAGCCAAGTAAAGCGACAGGAGACGGCTGGGGCCAACGTCCTGACTTTC	CASSQVKRQETAGANVLTF
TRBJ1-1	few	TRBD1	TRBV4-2	TGTGCCAGCCGAGGGGGCATGAACACTGAAGCTTTCTTT	CASRGGMNTEAFF
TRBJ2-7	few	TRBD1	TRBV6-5	TGTGCCAGCAGTACACGACAGGGCTACGAGCAGTACTTC	CASSTRQGYEQYF
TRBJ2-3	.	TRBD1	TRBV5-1	TGCGCCAGCAGCTCGGGGACAGGGGCCGCAGATACGCAGTATTTT	CASSSGTGAADTQYF
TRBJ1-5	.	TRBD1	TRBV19	TGTGCCAGTAGTATTAGGACAGGGGACTATCAGCCCCAGCATTTT	CASSIRTGDYQPQHF
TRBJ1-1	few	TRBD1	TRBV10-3	TGTGCCATCCGGGGGGACAGGGGGGTAAACACTGAAGCTTTCTTT	CAIRGDRGVNTEAFF
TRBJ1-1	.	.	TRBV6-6	TGTGCCAGCAGTCCCCAGACAGAGAACACTGAAGCTTTCTTT	CASSPQTENTEAFF
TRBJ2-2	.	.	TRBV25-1	TGTGCCAGCAGTGACTCAGGGATCACCGGGGAGCTGTTTTTT	CASSDSGITGELFF
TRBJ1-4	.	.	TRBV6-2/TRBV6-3	TGTGCCAGCAGTTACTCGACTTCCGGGGGGCAGAGTGAAAAACTGTTTTTT	CASSYSTSGGQSEKLFF
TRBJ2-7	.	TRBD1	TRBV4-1	TGCGCCAGCAGCCAAAGTGGACAGGGGTCCAGCGAGCAGTACTTC	CASSQSGQGSSEQYF
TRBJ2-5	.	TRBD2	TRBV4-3	TGCGCCAGCAGCCGGAAACTAGCGGGGGGGGAGACCCAGTACTTC	CASSRKLAGGETQYF
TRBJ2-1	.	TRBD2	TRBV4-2	TGTGCCAGCAGCCAAGGAGCGGGAGTGACCTACAATGAGCAGTTCTTC	CASSQGAGVTYNEQFF
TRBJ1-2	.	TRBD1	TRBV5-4	TGTGCCAGCAGCTTGCCTATGGGGGACAGAACCCTCTATGGCTACACCTTC	CASSLPMGDRTLYGYTF
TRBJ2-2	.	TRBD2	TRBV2	TGTGCCAGCGGAGGCCCCCTCGGGCTAGCGGGAGGGACCGGGGAGCTGTTTTTT	CASGGPLGLAGGTGELFF
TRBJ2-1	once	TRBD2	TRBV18	TGTGCCAGCTCGACTAGCGTGGATGAGCAGTTCTTC	CASSTSVDEQFF
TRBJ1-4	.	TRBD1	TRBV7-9	TGTGCCAGCAGCTCAGCAGTAGGGGGCCCTAAAACTAATGAAAAACTGTTTTTT	CASSSAVGGPKTNEKLFF
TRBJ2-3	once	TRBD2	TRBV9	TGTGCCAGCAGCGTTCGGACCCGGGGGGGAGATACGCAGTATTTT	CASSVRTRGGDTQYF
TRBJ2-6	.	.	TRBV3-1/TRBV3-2	TGTGCCAGCTATAGCCCGGGGGTCAAACCGAACGTCCTGACTTTC	CASYSPGVKPNVLTF
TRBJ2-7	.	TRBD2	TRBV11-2	TGTGCCAGCAGCTTAGGACTAGCCCTAGGTGACGAGCAGTACTTC	CASSLGLALGDEQYF
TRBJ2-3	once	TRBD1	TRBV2	TGTGCCAGCAAACTGGGACAGGGCCCCACAGATACGCAGTATTTT	CASKLGQGPTDTQYF
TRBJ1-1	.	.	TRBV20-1	TGCAGTGCTAGTAACCCGGGGAGGGCGAGAAACACTGAAGCTTTCTTT	CSASNPGRARNTEAFF
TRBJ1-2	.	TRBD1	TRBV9	TGTGCCAGCAGCGAACAGGGGGCGTGGGGCTACACCTTC	CASSEQGAWGYTF
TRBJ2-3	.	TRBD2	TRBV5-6	TGTGCCAGCAGCCCCTACACTAGCGGGAGAGATACGCAGTATTTT	CASSPYTSGRDTQYF
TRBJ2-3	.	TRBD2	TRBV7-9	TGTGCCAGCAGCCAAGCGGGGGAGAGCACAGATACGCAGTATTTT	CASSQAGESTDTQYF
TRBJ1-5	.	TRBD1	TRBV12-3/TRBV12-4	TGTGCCAGCAAAGGACAGGGTGCTCAGCCCCAGCATTTT	CASKGQGAQPQHF
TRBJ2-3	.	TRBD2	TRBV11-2	TGTGCCAGCAGCCCACGTGGGACTAGCGGGAGGACGCCAGATACGCAGTATTTT	CASSPRGTSGRTPDTQYF
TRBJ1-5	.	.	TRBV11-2	TGTGCCAGCAGCTTAGAATCAGGGGATCAGCCCCAGCATTTT	CASSLESGDQPQHF
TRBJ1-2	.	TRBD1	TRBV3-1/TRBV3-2	TGTGCCAGCAGCCAGGTCGGACAGGGGGCTGGCGGCTACACCTTC	CASSQVGQGAGGYTF
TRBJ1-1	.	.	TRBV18	TGTGCCAGCTCACCCACATACCTAGGGGGGGACACTGAAGCTTTCTTT	CASSPTYLGGDTEAFF
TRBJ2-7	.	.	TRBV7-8	TGTGCCAGCAGCTTAGTAGGATCAGGAGGGTCCTACGGCGAGCAGTACTTC	CASSLVGSGGSYGEQYF
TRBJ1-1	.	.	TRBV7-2	TGTGCCAGCAGCTCAACACGGGACACTGAAGCTTTCTTT	CASSSTRDTEAFF
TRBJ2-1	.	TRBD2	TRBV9	TGTGCCAGCAGCCTGCGACTAGCGGGAGTGGATGAGCAGTTCTTC	CASSLRLAGVDEQFF
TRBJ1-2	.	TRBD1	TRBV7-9	TGTGCCAGCAGCCTCGACAGGGGCTATGGCTACACCTTC	CASSLDRGYGYTF
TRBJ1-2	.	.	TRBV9	TGTGCCAGCAGCGTAGAGGTTCAAGCGAATGGCTACACCTTC	CASSVEVQANGYTF
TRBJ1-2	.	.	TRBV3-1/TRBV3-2	TGTGCCAGCAGCCAACCCGGGACTATGCCTAGCTACACCTTC	CASSQPGTMPSYTF
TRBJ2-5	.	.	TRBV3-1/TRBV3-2	TGTGCCAGCAGCCAAGTACAGGGTGTGGAGACCCAGTACTTC	CASSQVQGVETQYF
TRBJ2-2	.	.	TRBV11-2	TGTGCCAGCAGCTTTGGAGGGACGAACACCGGGGAGCTGTTTTTT	CASSFGGTNTGELFF
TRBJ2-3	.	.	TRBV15	TGTGCCACCAGCAGAGGCGGGGGCCCAGATACGCAGTATTTT	CATSRGGGPDTQYF
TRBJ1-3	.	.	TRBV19	TGTGCCAGTAGTATGGGTGACAGACTCGTTGGAAACACCATATATTTT	CASSMGDRLVGNTIYF
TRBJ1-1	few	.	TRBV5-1	TGCGCCAGCAGCTCACACAGGGTTGACACTGAAGCTTTCTTT	CASSSHRVDTEAFF
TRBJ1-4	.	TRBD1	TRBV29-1	TGCAGCGTTGGAATAGGGGGCCAATCTAATGAAAAACTGTTTTTT	CSVGIGGQSNEKLFF
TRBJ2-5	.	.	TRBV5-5	TGTGCCAGCAGTCTGATCCACAGGGAAGAGACCCAGTACTTC	CASSLIHREETQYF
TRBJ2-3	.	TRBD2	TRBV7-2	TGTGCCAGCAGCTTAGCTCTGCTAGCGGGAGGGAGCACAGATACGCAGTATTTT	CASSLALLAGGSTDTQYF
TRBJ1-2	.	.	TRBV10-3	TGTGCCATCAGTGAGCTGCAGGGTGCCCTCAACTATGGCTACACCTTC	CAISELQGALNYGYTF
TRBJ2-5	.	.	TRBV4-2	TGTGCCAGCAGCCAAGAGACGGGGCAGGGAGGAGGAGAGACCCAGTACTTC	CASSQETGQGGGETQYF
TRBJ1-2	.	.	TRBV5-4	TGTGCCAGCAGCTTACAGGGCCCCTATGGCTACACCTTC	CASSLQGPYGYTF
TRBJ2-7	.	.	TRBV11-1	TGTGCCAGCAGCTTAGGTCGAGCCGTCGAGCAGTACTTC	CASSLGRAVEQYF
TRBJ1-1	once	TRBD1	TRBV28	TGTGCCACCGGACAGGGGGCGCCCCATGAAGCTTTCTTT	CATGQGAPHEAFF
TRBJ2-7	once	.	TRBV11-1	TGTGCCAGCAGCCAGATTTCCTACGAGCAGTACTTC	CASSQISYEQYF
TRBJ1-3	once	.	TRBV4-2	TGTGCCAGCAGCCAAGATCAGGGGAAACCCTCTGGAAACACCATATATTTT	CASSQDQGKPSGNTIYF
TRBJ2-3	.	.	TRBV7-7	TGTGCCAGCAGCCTCCAAAGCGGCACAGATACGCAGTATTTT	CASSLQSGTDTQYF
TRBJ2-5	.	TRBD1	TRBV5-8	TGTGCCAGCAGCGCCCGGGACAGGGGATGGCAAGAGACCCAGTACTTC	CASSARDRGWQETQYF